The sequence of this T cell receptor (beta chain) was determined in a study of vaccination effects on CD4 cells after COVID-19. Overall study: The participants, recipients of two vaccine doses, got either BNT162b2 or mRNA-1273. The study sampled a couple of convalescent patients 16 days and one week before vaccination.

V was clipped by 6 bases and J by 6 bases; unmatched bases: 10. Per germline, CDR1 MNHEY and CDR2 SVGAGI. This CDR3 is built from 15 residues. Only one count was recorded for this clone. Its target is unknown. General study findings and limits: Following vaccination, convalescents' spike-reactive clones were mostly new ones induced by the vaccine.

Sequencing was preceded by expansion of antigen-specific CD4+ T cells with viral peptide pools in the ViraFEST assay. When ten to eleven days of culture had elapsed, CD4+ T cells were isolated. Their SARS-CoV-2 infection, verified by PCR, occurred between March and December 2020. IL-2 at 9.5 to 10 IU/ml and peptides at 8 to 10 ug/ml were added to cultured PBMC, around 2 million per well. The data were produced by immunoSEQ multiplex PCR, yet TCRdb's version contains in-frame clones alone and is incomplete. The sample holds some 35,000 clones, about 78% seen once. This clonotype originated in a human donor who had a prior SARS-CoV-2 infection. This specimen consisted of CD4+ T cells from PBMCs cultured with HCoV-NL63 spike peptides, obtained before COVID-19 vaccination. J is TRBJ1-2 and V is TRBV6-5; 10 nucleotides match TRBD1. The CDR3 DNA reads as TGTGCCAGCAGCCTGACAGGGGGCGCGGATAATGGCTACACCTTC. Amino acid sequence: CASSLTGGADNGYTF.